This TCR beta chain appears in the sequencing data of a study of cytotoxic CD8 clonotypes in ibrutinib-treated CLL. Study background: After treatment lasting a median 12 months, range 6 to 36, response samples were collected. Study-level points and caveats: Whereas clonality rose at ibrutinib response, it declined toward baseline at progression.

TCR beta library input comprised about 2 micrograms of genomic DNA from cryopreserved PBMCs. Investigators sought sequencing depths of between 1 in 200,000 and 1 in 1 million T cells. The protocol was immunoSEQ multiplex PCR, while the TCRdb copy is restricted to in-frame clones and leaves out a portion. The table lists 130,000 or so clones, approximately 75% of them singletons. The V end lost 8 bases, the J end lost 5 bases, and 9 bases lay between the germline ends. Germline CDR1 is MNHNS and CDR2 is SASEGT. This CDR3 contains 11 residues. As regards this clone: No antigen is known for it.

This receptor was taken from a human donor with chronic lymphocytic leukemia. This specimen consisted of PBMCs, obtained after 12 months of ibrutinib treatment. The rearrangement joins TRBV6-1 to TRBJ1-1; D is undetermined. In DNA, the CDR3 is TGTGCCAGCGTTGGTGGGACTGAAGCTTTCTTT. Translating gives CASVGGTEAFF.